Sequencing of this T cell receptor beta chain was carried out in a study of CD8+ T cells in alopecia areata. The CDR3 extends over 15 amino acids. Germline CDR1 reads KGHSH; CDR2 reads LQKENI. V lost 9 bases to trimming and J lost 2 bases; unmatched junction nucleotides: 7. The treatment denotes: oral pan-JAK inhibitor, 5-10 mg twice daily. Alopecia areata patients provided lesional scalp punch biopsies and peripheral blood. Study-level points and caveats: Scalp specimens additionally yield sequences from normal skin's resident alphabeta T cells. How baseline CD8+ expansion relates to response remains uncertain (there was one nonresponder). Across lesional scalp, and particularly alopecia totalis/universalis, clonality surpassed that of normal scalp.

This clone was observed a single time. Its antigen is currently unknown. Sequencing used cDNA as its template, made by extracting RNA and reverse transcribing it. The assay was immunoSEQ multiplex PCR, and TCRdb's table has in-frame clones only and misses some. The top ten clones hold 4.2% of a sample with 200,000 to 250,000 clones, roughly 64% of them seen once. The material sequenced was CD4+ T cells sorted from blood, taken at week 4, from a patient treated with tofacitinib. The clonotype was recovered from a human donor with alopecia areata. The V gene is TRBV18, the J gene TRBJ1-5; the match to TRBD1 covers 10 bases. CDR3 sequence (DNA): TGTGCCAGTGCCGGGACAGGGGACGGCAATCAGCCCCAGCATTTT. Translation gives CASAGTGDGNQPQHF.